This is a list of T cell receptor beta chains from one sample in a study of shared clonotypes between healthy human individuals. Profiled with immunoSEQ multiplex PCR; TCRdb holds only in-frame clones, not every one. The sample holds a few million clones, over 85% seen once. The material sequenced was naive CD4+ T cells sorted from blood. All receptors derive from a man between 18 and 29 years old in good health. Both conserved end residues are part of each CDR3. A D gene is named only where the DNA matches it firmly. Not every row has a clone size; where given, it reads once, few, many or a size class.

v_call: TRBV5-3; cdr3_length: 19; d_call: TRBD1; j_call: TRBJ2-6; clone_size: .; cdr3_nt: TGTGCCAGAAGCCTGGGGCCTCCGGGACAGGTCTCTGGGGCCAACGTCCTGACTTTC; cdr3_aa: CARSLGPPGQVSGANVLTF
v_call: TRBV28; cdr3_length: 15; d_call: .; j_call: TRBJ1-2; clone_size: .; cdr3_nt: TGTGCCAGCATGTTCCGGGGCGAGGGGAACTATGGCTACACCTTC; cdr3_aa: CASMFRGEGNYGYTF
v_call: TRBV19; cdr3_length: 15; d_call: TRBD1; j_call: TRBJ1-1; clone_size: .; cdr3_nt: TGTGCCAGTAGCAAATCGTCAGGGGGTTTCACTGAAGCTTTCTTT; cdr3_aa: CASSKSSGGFTEAFF
v_call: TRBV2; cdr3_length: 12; d_call: TRBD2; j_call: TRBJ2-7; clone_size: once; cdr3_nt: TGTGCCACCGGGGGGGGCTCCTACGAGCAGTACTTC; cdr3_aa: CATGGGSYEQYF
v_call: TRBV10-3; cdr3_length: 11; d_call: .; j_call: TRBJ2-7; clone_size: .; cdr3_nt: TGTGCCGTGAGCGGCAACTACGAGCAGTACTTC; cdr3_aa: CAVSGNYEQYF
v_call: TRBV27; cdr3_length: 17; d_call: .; j_call: TRBJ2-5; clone_size: .; cdr3_nt: TGTGCCAGCAGTCCGCTGGGACGGGGGCGCAGGCAAGAGACCCAGTACTTC; cdr3_aa: CASSPLGRGRRQETQYF
v_call: TRBV2; cdr3_length: 15; d_call: TRBD1; j_call: TRBJ1-2; clone_size: few; cdr3_nt: TGTGCCAGTACCGACTACGCGGGACAGCGACATGGCTACACCTTC; cdr3_aa: CASTDYAGQRHGYTF
v_call: TRBV7-2; cdr3_length: 17; d_call: .; j_call: TRBJ1-6; clone_size: .; cdr3_nt: TGTGCCAGCAGCCCCCAGACAGCGAGCTCCTATAATTCACCCCTCCACTTT; cdr3_aa: CASSPQTASSYNSPLHF
v_call: TRBV7-3; cdr3_length: 13; d_call: .; j_call: TRBJ1-1; clone_size: .; cdr3_nt: TGTGCCAGCAGCTTCAAAGGGTCCACTGAAGCTTTCTTT; cdr3_aa: CASSFKGSTEAFF
v_call: TRBV7-2; cdr3_length: 13; d_call: .; j_call: TRBJ1-5; clone_size: .; cdr3_nt: TGTGCCAGCAGCGCAAGTAGCAATCAGCCCCAGCATTTT; cdr3_aa: CASSASSNQPQHF
v_call: TRBV5-1; cdr3_length: 14; d_call: .; j_call: TRBJ2-3; clone_size: once; cdr3_nt: TGCGCCAGCATTCTTGAGCCTAGCACAGATACGCAGTATTTT; cdr3_aa: CASILEPSTDTQYF
v_call: TRBV28; cdr3_length: 12; d_call: .; j_call: TRBJ2-2; clone_size: .; cdr3_nt: TGTGCCAGCAGTTCCACCACCGGGGAGCTGTTTTTT; cdr3_aa: CASSSTTGELFF
v_call: TRBV5-4; cdr3_length: 16; d_call: .; j_call: TRBJ1-4; clone_size: .; cdr3_nt: TGTGCCAGCAGCCCCGGTTTGACGGGGAAGGATGAAAAACTGTTTTTT; cdr3_aa: CASSPGLTGKDEKLFF
v_call: TRBV5-5; cdr3_length: 16; d_call: .; j_call: TRBJ2-2; clone_size: .; cdr3_nt: TGTGCCAGCAGCCCCAGACTAGACCTGTATTCCGGGGAGCTGTTTTTT; cdr3_aa: CASSPRLDLYSGELFF
v_call: TRBV5-4; cdr3_length: 14; d_call: TRBD2; j_call: TRBJ2-3; clone_size: once; cdr3_nt: TGTGCCAGCAGCGCCCGGGACTACACAGATACGCAGTATTTT; cdr3_aa: CASSARDYTDTQYF
v_call: TRBV5-1; cdr3_length: 17; d_call: .; j_call: TRBJ2-3; clone_size: .; cdr3_nt: TGCGCCAGCAGCCCTCTACCCGGGCTAGCAGGAACAGATACGCAGTATTTT; cdr3_aa: CASSPLPGLAGTDTQYF
v_call: TRBV10-1; cdr3_length: 14; d_call: TRBD1; j_call: TRBJ2-7; clone_size: .; cdr3_nt: TGCGCCAGCAGTGAGCGGGACAGGGCCTACGAGCAGTACTTC; cdr3_aa: CASSERDRAYEQYF
v_call: TRBV28; cdr3_length: 12; d_call: .; j_call: TRBJ1-5; clone_size: .; cdr3_nt: TGTGCCAGCAGTACCGGAAATCAGCCCCAGCATTTT; cdr3_aa: CASSTGNQPQHF
v_call: TRBV2; cdr3_length: 14; d_call: TRBD1; j_call: TRBJ2-7; clone_size: .; cdr3_nt: TGTGCCAGCACTCAGGACAGGGGAGTGAGCGAGCAGTACTTC; cdr3_aa: CASTQDRGVSEQYF
v_call: TRBV6-6; cdr3_length: 12; d_call: .; j_call: TRBJ1-1; clone_size: .; cdr3_nt: TGTGCCAGCAGGTCCTCAGGCACTGAAGCTTTCTTT; cdr3_aa: CASRSSGTEAFF
v_call: TRBV10-3; cdr3_length: 11; d_call: TRBD1; j_call: TRBJ1-1; clone_size: .; cdr3_nt: TGTGCCATCAGCGGACAGGGTGGAACTTTCTTT; cdr3_aa: CAISGQGGTFF
v_call: TRBV6-5; cdr3_length: 15; d_call: .; j_call: TRBJ1-5; clone_size: .; cdr3_nt: TGTGCCAGCAGCCCCGACAGGCTAGTCCACGAGGCCCAGCATTTT; cdr3_aa: CASSPDRLVHEAQHF
v_call: TRBV18; cdr3_length: 15; d_call: .; j_call: TRBJ2-3; clone_size: .; cdr3_nt: TGTGCCAGCTCGAATACCGGGTATTCCACAGATACGCAGTATTTT; cdr3_aa: CASSNTGYSTDTQYF
v_call: TRBV5-4; cdr3_length: 14; d_call: TRBD1; j_call: TRBJ1-3; clone_size: .; cdr3_nt: TGTGCCAGCAGCTTGCAGGGGGCACGGAACACCATATATTTT; cdr3_aa: CASSLQGARNTIYF
v_call: TRBV18; cdr3_length: 13; d_call: TRBD1; j_call: TRBJ2-4; clone_size: .; cdr3_nt: TGTGCCAGCAAACCGACAGGGGTAGACATTCAGTACTTC; cdr3_aa: CASKPTGVDIQYF
v_call: TRBV6-1; cdr3_length: 14; d_call: TRBD1; j_call: TRBJ2-1; clone_size: .; cdr3_nt: TGTGCCAGCAGTCTGCGACAGGGGAACAATGAGCAGTTCTTC; cdr3_aa: CASSLRQGNNEQFF
v_call: TRBV6-5; cdr3_length: 14; d_call: TRBD2; j_call: TRBJ2-7; clone_size: once; cdr3_nt: TGTGCCAGCAGCCAGGGACTAGCGGGGGCGGGGCAGTACTTC; cdr3_aa: CASSQGLAGAGQYF
v_call: TRBV2; cdr3_length: 14; d_call: .; j_call: TRBJ2-2; clone_size: .; cdr3_nt: TGTGCCAGCAGTGAATCACCGAACACCGGGGAGCTGTTTTTT; cdr3_aa: CASSESPNTGELFF
v_call: TRBV25-1; cdr3_length: 14; d_call: .; j_call: TRBJ2-7; clone_size: .; cdr3_nt: TGTGCCAGCAGTGAATATGGCGGGACATACGAGCAGTACTTC; cdr3_aa: CASSEYGGTYEQYF
v_call: TRBV14; cdr3_length: 14; d_call: .; j_call: TRBJ2-5; clone_size: .; cdr3_nt: TGTGCCAGCAGCCAAGAAGACTTAAAAGAGACCCAGTACTTC; cdr3_aa: CASSQEDLKETQYF
v_call: TRBV19; cdr3_length: 12; d_call: TRBD1; j_call: TRBJ1-2; clone_size: few; cdr3_nt: TGTGCCAGTAGTATCGGACAGGGGCTCTACACCTTC; cdr3_aa: CASSIGQGLYTF
v_call: TRBV2; cdr3_length: 14; d_call: TRBD1; j_call: TRBJ1-4; clone_size: .; cdr3_nt: TGTGCCAGCAGTGGGGACAGGAGGAGTGAAAAACTGTTTTTT; cdr3_aa: CASSGDRRSEKLFF